The 14 T cell receptor beta chains below all came from one sample that was sequenced in a study of blood T cells in healthy people across ages (dated by TCRdb to the mid-2010s). The receptor library was made with 5' RACE. The sequencing machine was an Illumina HiSeq 2500. A second PCR of roughly 6 to 11 cycles was run with a J-beta primer mix and a sample-barcoded 5' primer. TCRdb redid the processing of the public reads, applying fastp at Q25 and MiXCR, and retained in-frame beta chains. Every distinct CDR3 protein forms one entry, paired with its most common genes and DNA. In all, the sample holds hundreds of thousands of distinct CDR3 sequences, and approximately 31% of those were seen once. The ten top clones hold 15% of the sample. The source material was blood. These receptors all come from a woman over 75 in good health. Donor details come from another sample of the same person, matched by shared clones.

The chain recombines TRBV20-1 with TRBJ1-3, with D perhaps TRBD1 (5 bases). The CDR3 totals 13 residues. Deletions cut 6 bases from V and 4 bases from J, with 13 bases between. Germline V CDR1 and CDR2: DFQATT, SNEGSKA (reference sequence). In DNA form, the CDR3 reads TGCAGTGCCCATCCGGGGGGAGGAAACACCATATATTTT. It codes for CSAHPGGGNTIYF.

There are many counts of this clonotype. The chain couples TRBV21-1 to TRBJ2-6. TRBV21-1 is reported as a pseudogene. This CDR3 region has 14 residues. This CDR3 reads CARNRISGANVLTF. The CDR3 bases are TGTGCCAGAAACAGGATCTCTGGGGCCAACGTCCTGACTTTC.

A few counts support this clonotype. V gene TRBV12-5 combines with J gene TRBJ1-1; D unclear. V was trimmed by 0 bases and J by 4 bases, leaving 12 bases between them. CDR1 is LGHNT, CDR2 FRNRAP, per germline. The CDR3 sequence is 15 residues long. The chain's CDR3 is CASGLVLLGSTEAFF. DNA for the CDR3: TGTGCTAGTGGTTTGGTACTTCTGGGGAGCACTGAAGCTTTCTTT. The whole variable domain, filled in from reference TRBV12-5 and TRBJ1-1, reads DARVTQTPRHKVTEMGQEVTMRCQPILGHNTVFWYRQTMMQGLELLAYFRNRAPLDDSGMPKDRFSAEMPDATLATLKIQPSEPRDSAVYFCASGLVLLGSTEAFFGQGTRLTVV.

This clonotype was seen repeatedly, ten times or more. This rearrangement joins TRBV18 to TRBJ2-6, with D hard to call. Between the trimmed V and J ends, which lost 3 bases and 1 base, there was a span of 10 bases. The CDR3 loop spans 16 amino acids. The germline V gene encodes CDR1 KGHSH and CDR2 LQKENI. The CDR3 nucleotides are TGTGCCAGCTCACCTGGACGGCGGTCTGGGGCCAACGTCCTGACTTTC. Protein: CASSPGRRSGANVLTF.

This clonotype was recorded at least ten times. The chain joins TRBV4-2 to TRBJ1-2, with D perhaps matching TRBD1 (5 bases). CDR3 length: 15 residues. Germline CDR1 is LGHNA and CDR2 is YNFKEQ. V gave up 0 bases and J gave up 4 bases, with 12 bases separating them. The CDR3 reads CASSQDIQGTYGYTF. DNA of the CDR3: TGTGCCAGCAGCCAAGATATTCAGGGTACCTATGGCTACACCTTC.

In its sample, this clonotype was seen many times. The V and J genes are TRBV9 and TRBJ1-2; D remains unclear. V gave up 1 base and J gave up 4 bases, with 8 bases separating them. The CDR3 consists of 13 residues. Germline V CDR1 and CDR2: SGDLS, YYNGEE. CDR3 bases: TGTGCCAGCAGCGTAATGGAATCCTATGGCTACACCTTC. It is translated as CASSVMESYGYTF.

This clonotype came up many times. The chain couples TRBV7-9 to TRBJ2-1, with TRBD1 as a possible D gene (7 bases). V gave up 1 base and J gave up 5 bases, with 12 bases separating them. Per germline, CDR1 SEHNR and CDR2 FQNEAQ (reference sequence). The CDR3 consists of 15 residues. The CDR3 spells CASSLGRGRNNEQFF. As DNA, the CDR3 is TGTGCCAGCAGCTTAGGGAGGGGGCGAAACAATGAGCAGTTCTTC.

This clonotype was detected only once. The V and J genes are TRBV12-3 or TRBV12-4 and TRBJ2-5, with D tentatively TRBD1 (6 bases). The V and J ends lost 5 bases and 11 bases respectively, with 18 bases between them. There are 13 residues in the CDR3. CDR3 region: CASSVEWAGEQYF. The CDR3 DNA sequence: TGTGCCAGCAGTGTTGAGTGGGCAGGGGAGCAGTACTTC.

This sequence joins TRBV7-2 and TRBJ2-5; TRBD2 matches at 8 bases. The J call may be incorrect, as the DNA end agrees better with TRBJ2-7. The CDR3 runs 14 residues. Looked up from germline, CDR1 is SGHTA and CDR2 is FQGNSA. The CDR3 bases are TGTGCCAGCAGCTTAACAGGACTAGCATCCGAGCAGTACTTC. It yields the protein CASSLTGLASEQYF.

This clonotype was counted at least ten times. This chain connects TRBV28 to TRBJ2-7, with D uncertain. The DNA end lines up better with TRBJ2-5; the J call may be wrong. Germline values: CDR1 MDHEN, CDR2 SYDVKM. This CDR3 contains 15 residues. As DNA, the CDR3 is TGTGCCAGCAGTCGCTACCTCAGAGGTAGGACGACCCAGTACTTC. Translating gives CASSRYLRGRTTQYF.

This clonotype occurred many times. This rearrangement joins TRBV7-6 to TRBJ1-1; no clear D gene. The CDR3 runs 15 residues. Deletions cut 2 bases from V and 4 bases from J, with 14 bases between. Germline V gene data show CDR1 as SGHVS and CDR2 as FNYEAQ. The CDR3 reads CASSLQAGSGTEAFF. DNA of the CDR3: TGTGCCAGCAGCTTACAGGCAGGTTCGGGCACTGAAGCTTTCTTT.

This clonotype was recorded at least ten times. The chain uses TRBV28 and TRBJ2-3; D uncertain. This CDR3 has 15 amino acids. CDR1 is MDHEN, CDR2 SYDVKM, per germline. Trimming took 5 bases from V and 3 from J, leaving 15 bases between them. CDR3 sequence: CASSTPGRLTDTQYF. CDR3 sequence (DNA): TGTGCCAGCAGTACCCCTGGCAGGCTGACAGATACGCAGTATTTT. The full variable domain, rest sourced from reference TRBV28 and TRBJ2-3, is DVKVTQSSRYLVKRTGEKVFLECVQDMDHENMFWYRQDPGLGLRLIYFSYDVKMKEKGDIPEGYSVSREKKERFSLILESASTNQTSMYLCASSTPGRLTDTQYFGPGTRLTVL.

This clonotype was detected many times. This chain links TRBV4-3 with TRBJ2-3; D is unresolved. The CDR3 is made up of 15 amino acids. The V and J ends lost 0 bases and 6 bases respectively, with 13 bases between them. Germline V CDR1 and CDR2: LGHNA, YSLEER. CDR3 in amino acids: CASSQDTGAADTQYF. The CDR3, as DNA: TGCGCCAGCAGCCAAGATACGGGCGCCGCCGATACGCAGTATTTT.

A word on this clonotype: This sequence may be a read error, since a much larger clone differs from it by one base. The CDR3: CASSYSVGTYGYTF. CDR3 DNA sequence: TGTGCCAGCAGTTACTCTGTGGGAACCTATGGCTACACCTTC. The chain recombines TRBV6-2 or TRBV6-3 with TRBJ1-2; D ambiguous. V lost 0 bases and J lost 4, with 9 bases in between. This CDR3 has 14 residues. Germline V gene lookup returns CDR1 MNHEY and CDR2 SVGEGT.